A selection of T cell receptor beta chains follows, all from one sample in a study of cytomegalovirus exposure and HLA in healthy donors. The data were produced by immunoSEQ multiplex PCR, yet TCRdb's version contains in-frame clones alone and is incomplete. The sample includes some 190,000 clones, 86% of them seen just once. Sequenced sample: PBMCs. The receptors shown here come from a young woman in good health and CMV-seronegative. Each CDR3 is given with its conserved first and last residue. A D gene is named only where the DNA matches it firmly. For some rows the clone size is stated as once, few or many, or as a class when expanded; others skip it.

cdr3_aa: CASSYLIATEAFF
cdr3_nt: TGTGCCAGCAGTTACTTGATTGCGACTGAAGCTTTCTTT
v_call: TRBV7-9
j_call: TRBJ1-1
clone_size: NA
d_call: NA

cdr3_aa: CASSSTSLSYEQYF
cdr3_nt: TGTGCCAGCAGCTCCACTTCGTTGTCCTACGAGCAGTACTTC
v_call: TRBV5-4
j_call: TRBJ2-7
clone_size: NA
d_call: NA

cdr3_aa: CASRERDRGDYGYTF
cdr3_nt: TGTGCCAGCAGGGAAAGGGACAGGGGTGACTATGGCTACACCTTC
v_call: TRBV28
j_call: TRBJ1-2
clone_size: NA
d_call: TRBD1

cdr3_aa: CASSKSGTGYGYTF
cdr3_nt: TGTGCCAGCAGTAAATCCGGGACAGGTTATGGCTACACCTTC
v_call: TRBV25-1
j_call: TRBJ1-2
clone_size: NA
d_call: TRBD1

cdr3_aa: CASSEDGAGYRNEQFF
cdr3_nt: TGTGCCAGCAGTGAAGATGGGGCAGGGTATCGCAATGAGCAGTTCTTC
v_call: TRBV6-1
j_call: TRBJ2-1
clone_size: few
d_call: NA

cdr3_aa: CASSWGQGAIYEQYF
cdr3_nt: TGTGCCAGCAGTTGGGGACAGGGGGCGATTTACGAGCAGTACTTC
v_call: TRBV27
j_call: TRBJ2-7
clone_size: NA
d_call: TRBD1

cdr3_aa: CASSFSRQGSSEQYF
cdr3_nt: TGTGCCAGCAGCTTTTCCCGACAGGGGTCAAGCGAGCAGTACTTC
v_call: TRBV7-8
j_call: TRBJ2-7
clone_size: few
d_call: TRBD1

cdr3_aa: CASRKDRVQPQHF
cdr3_nt: TGTGCCAGTAGAAAAGACAGGGTTCAGCCCCAGCATTTT
v_call: TRBV19
j_call: TRBJ1-5
clone_size: NA
d_call: TRBD1

cdr3_aa: CATSLAGQGAYEQYF
cdr3_nt: TGCGCCACTAGCCTGGCGGGACAGGGGGCCTACGAGCAGTACTTC
v_call: TRBV5-1
j_call: TRBJ2-7
clone_size: once
d_call: TRBD1

cdr3_aa: CASKQGLGDEKLFF
cdr3_nt: TGTGCCAGTAAACAGGGCCTAGGAGATGAAAAACTGTTTTTT
v_call: TRBV6-1
j_call: TRBJ1-4
clone_size: NA
d_call: NA

cdr3_aa: CAITAHPGDTGELFF
cdr3_nt: TGTGCCATAACGGCCCATCCAGGCGACACCGGGGAGCTGTTTTTT
v_call: TRBV2
j_call: TRBJ2-2
clone_size: NA
d_call: NA

cdr3_aa: CASSYRGPLSGANVLTF
cdr3_nt: TGCGCCAGCAGCTACAGGGGCCCTCTCTCTGGGGCCAACGTCCTGACTTTC
v_call: TRBV5-1
j_call: TRBJ2-6
clone_size: NA
d_call: TRBD1

cdr3_aa: CASSPDRNYNEQFF
cdr3_nt: TGTGCCAGCAGCCCGGACAGGAACTACAATGAGCAGTTCTTC
v_call: TRBV4-2
j_call: TRBJ2-1
clone_size: NA
d_call: TRBD1

cdr3_aa: CASSFLGQVKYF
cdr3_nt: TGTGCCAGCAGTTTTTTGGGACAGGTAAAGTACTTC
v_call: TRBV27
j_call: TRBJ2-7
clone_size: once
d_call: TRBD1

cdr3_aa: CASTGTVPPYEQYF
cdr3_nt: TGTGCCAGCACGGGGACTGTCCCTCCCTACGAGCAGTACTTC
v_call: TRBV2
j_call: TRBJ2-7
clone_size: once
d_call: NA

cdr3_aa: CASSPKRRLNTGELFF
cdr3_nt: TGTGCCAGCAGCCCCAAGCGGAGACTAAACACCGGGGAGCTGTTTTTT
v_call: TRBV9
j_call: TRBJ2-2
clone_size: few
d_call: NA

cdr3_aa: CASSLGLANTGELFF
cdr3_nt: TGTGCCAGCAGCTTAGGGCTAGCGAACACCGGGGAGCTGTTTTTT
v_call: TRBV7-7
j_call: TRBJ2-2
clone_size: NA
d_call: NA

cdr3_aa: CASRNYGTTQGNEQFF
cdr3_nt: TGTGCCAGTCGGAACTACGGGACTACTCAAGGGAATGAGCAGTTCTTC
v_call: TRBV19
j_call: TRBJ2-1
clone_size: NA
d_call: TRBD2

cdr3_aa: CSVEDVGGGYNEQFF
cdr3_nt: TGCAGCGTTGAAGATGTCGGGGGGGGATACAATGAGCAGTTCTTC
v_call: TRBV29-1
j_call: TRBJ2-1
clone_size: NA
d_call: TRBD2

cdr3_aa: CASSPKDSEQYF
cdr3_nt: TGTGCCAGCAGCCCCAAGGACAGCGAGCAGTACTTC
v_call: TRBV9
j_call: TRBJ2-7
clone_size: once
d_call: NA

cdr3_aa: CASSGRAYNEQFF
cdr3_nt: TGCGCCAGCAGCGGGAGGGCCTACAATGAGCAGTTCTTC
v_call: TRBV10-2
j_call: TRBJ2-1
clone_size: NA
d_call: TRBD2

cdr3_aa: CASSGQGRSWETQYF
cdr3_nt: TGTGCCAGCAGTGGGCAGGGGCGCTCTTGGGAGACCCAGTACTTC
v_call: TRBV6-1
j_call: TRBJ2-5
clone_size: NA
d_call: NA

cdr3_aa: CASSYDRRGVADTQYF
cdr3_nt: TGTGCCAGCAGTTACGATCGGCGGGGGGTTGCAGATACGCAGTATTTT
v_call: TRBV6-6
j_call: TRBJ2-3
clone_size: few
d_call: TRBD2

cdr3_aa: CASSLARTGGFSGNTIYF
cdr3_nt: TGTGCCAGCAGCTTAGCCCGAACAGGGGGCTTCTCTGGAAACACCATATATTTT
v_call: TRBV11-3
j_call: TRBJ1-3
clone_size: NA
d_call: TRBD1

cdr3_aa: CASGLVRLAGNYEQYF
cdr3_nt: TGTGCTAGTGGTTTGGTACGCCTAGCGGGGAACTACGAGCAGTACTTC
v_call: TRBV12-5
j_call: TRBJ2-7
clone_size: NA
d_call: TRBD2

cdr3_aa: CASSHRGRSRGAETQYF
cdr3_nt: TGTGCCAGCAGCCACCGGGGGAGGTCCCGGGGGGCAGAGACCCAGTACTTC
v_call: TRBV5-4
j_call: TRBJ2-5
clone_size: NA
d_call: NA

cdr3_aa: CASSLVRNEQFF
cdr3_nt: TGTGCCAGCAGCTTAGTACGGAATGAGCAGTTCTTC
v_call: TRBV11-2
j_call: TRBJ2-1
clone_size: NA
d_call: NA